This TCR beta chain was profiled in a study of neurological immune-mediated disorders. This clonotype has only a few counts. CDR3 length equals 14 residues. CDR1 and CDR2 from the germline V gene are WNHNN and SYGVQD (reference sequence). V was pared by 8 bases and J by 1 base, with 6 bases of the junction left unmatched. TCRdb re-called the 5' RACE reads with MiXCR, one entry per CDR3 protein. The table has some 25,000 distinct CDR3 sequences, 6.5% to 8% seen once. V is TRBV10-1 and J is TRBJ2-7, with 9 bases matching TRBD2. Source material: PBMCs. This sequence was found in a woman aged 40 to 50 in good health. In DNA form, the CDR3 reads TGCGCCAGCCTTAGACTAGCGGCGTCCTACGAGCAGTACTTC. It is translated as CASLRLAASYEQYF.